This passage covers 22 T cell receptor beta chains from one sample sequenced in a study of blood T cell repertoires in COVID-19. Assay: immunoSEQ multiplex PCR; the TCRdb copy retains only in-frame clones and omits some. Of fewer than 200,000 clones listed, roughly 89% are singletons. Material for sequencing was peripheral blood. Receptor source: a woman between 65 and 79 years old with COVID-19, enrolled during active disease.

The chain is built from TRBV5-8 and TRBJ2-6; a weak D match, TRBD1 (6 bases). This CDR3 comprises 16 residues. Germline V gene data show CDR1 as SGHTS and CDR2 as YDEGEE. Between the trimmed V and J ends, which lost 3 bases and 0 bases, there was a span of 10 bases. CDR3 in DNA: TGTGCCAGCAGCTCGGAACAGGGCTCTGGGGCCAACGTCCTGACTTTC. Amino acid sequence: CASSSEQGSGANVLTF.

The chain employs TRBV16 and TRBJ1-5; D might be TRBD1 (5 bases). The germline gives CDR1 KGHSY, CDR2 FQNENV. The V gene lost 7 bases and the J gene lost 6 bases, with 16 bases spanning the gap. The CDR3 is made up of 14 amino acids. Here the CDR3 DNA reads TGTGCCAGCACCCCGACGGGGGGTGGTCAGCCCCAGCATTTT. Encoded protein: CASTPTGGGQPQHF.

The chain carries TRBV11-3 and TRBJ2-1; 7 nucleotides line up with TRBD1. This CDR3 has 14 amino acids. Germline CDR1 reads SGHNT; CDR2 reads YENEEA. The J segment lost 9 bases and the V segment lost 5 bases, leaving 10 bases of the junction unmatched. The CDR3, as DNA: TGTGCCAGCAGCAGACAGGGAGTGTGGGGTGAGCAGTTCTTC. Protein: CASSRQGVWGEQFF.

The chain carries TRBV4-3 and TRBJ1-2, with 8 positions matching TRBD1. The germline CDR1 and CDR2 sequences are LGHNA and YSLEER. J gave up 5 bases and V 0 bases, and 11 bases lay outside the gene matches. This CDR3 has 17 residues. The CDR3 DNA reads TGCGCCAGCAGCCAAGACGCCCTTCGGACAGGGCGGTATGGCTACACCTTC. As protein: CASSQDALRTGRYGYTF.

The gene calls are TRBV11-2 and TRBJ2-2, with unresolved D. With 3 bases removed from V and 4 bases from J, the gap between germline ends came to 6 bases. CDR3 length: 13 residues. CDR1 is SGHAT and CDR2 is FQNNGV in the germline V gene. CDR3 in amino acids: CASSFGGTGELFF. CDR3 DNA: TGTGCCAGCAGCTTCGGCGGCACCGGGGAGCTGTTTTTT.

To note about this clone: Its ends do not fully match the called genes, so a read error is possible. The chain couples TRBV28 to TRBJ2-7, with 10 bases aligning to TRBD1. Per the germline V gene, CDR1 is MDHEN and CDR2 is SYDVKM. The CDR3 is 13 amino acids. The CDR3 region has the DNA TGTGCCAGCAGTTCTTGGGGGTACCGGGACAGGGGATTC. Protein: CASSSWGYRDRGF. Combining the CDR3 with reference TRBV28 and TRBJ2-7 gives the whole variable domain DVKVTQSSRYLVKRTGEKVFLECVQDMDHENMFWYRQDPGLGLRLIYFSYDVKMKEKGDIPEGYSVSREKKERFSLILESASTNQTSMYLCASSSWGYRDRGFGPGTRLTVT.

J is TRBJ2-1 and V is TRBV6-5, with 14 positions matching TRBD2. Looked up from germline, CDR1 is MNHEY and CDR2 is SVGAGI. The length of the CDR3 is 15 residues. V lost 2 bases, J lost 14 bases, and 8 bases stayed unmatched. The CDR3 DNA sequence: TGTGCCAGCAGTTACGGGACTAGCGGGAGCGGGGGGGAGTTCTTC. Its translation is CASSYGTSGSGGEFF.

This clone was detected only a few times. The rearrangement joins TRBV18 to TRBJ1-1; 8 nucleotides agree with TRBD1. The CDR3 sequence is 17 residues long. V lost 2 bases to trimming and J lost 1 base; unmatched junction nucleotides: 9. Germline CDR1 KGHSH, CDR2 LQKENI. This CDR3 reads CASSPFGTGYGNTEAFF. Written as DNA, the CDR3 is TGTGCCAGCTCACCATTCGGGACAGGTTACGGGAACACTGAAGCTTTCTTT.

The CDR3 spells CASSLFSGPMNTEAFF. The CDR3 DNA follows: TGTGCCAGCAGCTTGTTTAGCGGCCCCATGAACACTGAAGCTTTCTTT. The chain employs TRBV11-3 and TRBJ1-1, with D unclear. This CDR3 has 16 amino acids. Trimming took 3 bases from V and 0 from J, leaving 14 bases between them. Per germline, CDR1 SGHNT and CDR2 YENEEA.

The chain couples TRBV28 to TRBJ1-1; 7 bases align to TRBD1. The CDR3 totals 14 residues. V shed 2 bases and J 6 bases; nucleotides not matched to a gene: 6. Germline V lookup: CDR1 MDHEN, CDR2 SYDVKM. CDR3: CASSLIEGAAEAFF. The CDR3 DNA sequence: TGTGCCAGCAGTTTAATAGAGGGGGCTGCTGAAGCTTTCTTT. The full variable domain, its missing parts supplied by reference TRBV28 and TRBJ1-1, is DVKVTQSSRYLVKRTGEKVFLECVQDMDHENMFWYRQDPGLGLRLIYFSYDVKMKEKGDIPEGYSVSREKKERFSLILESASTNQTSMYLCASSLIEGAAEAFFGQGTRLTVV.

The CDR3, as DNA: TGTGCCAGCAGTCGGGGAGGTATGCAGATAGATACGCAGTATTTT. Its protein is CASSRGGMQIDTQYF. The chain has TRBV28 and TRBJ2-3; tentative D call: TRBD2 (6 bases). Germline values: CDR1 MDHEN, CDR2 SYDVKM. The CDR3 consists of 15 residues. V lost 5 bases, J lost 5 bases, and 17 bases lay in between. The full variable domain, in which reference TRBV28 and TRBJ2-3 provide the parts outside the CDR3, is DVKVTQSSRYLVKRTGEKVFLECVQDMDHENMFWYRQDPGLGLRLIYFSYDVKMKEKGDIPEGYSVSREKKERFSLILESASTNQTSMYLCASSRGGMQIDTQYFGPGTRLTVL.

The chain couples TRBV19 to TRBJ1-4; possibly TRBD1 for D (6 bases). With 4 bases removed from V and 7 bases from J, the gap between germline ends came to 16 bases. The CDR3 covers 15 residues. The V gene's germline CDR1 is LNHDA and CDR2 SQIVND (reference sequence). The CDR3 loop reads CASSTGARTVEKLFF. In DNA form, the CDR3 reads TGTGCCAGTAGTACGGGCGCGCGGACAGTTGAAAAACTGTTTTTT.

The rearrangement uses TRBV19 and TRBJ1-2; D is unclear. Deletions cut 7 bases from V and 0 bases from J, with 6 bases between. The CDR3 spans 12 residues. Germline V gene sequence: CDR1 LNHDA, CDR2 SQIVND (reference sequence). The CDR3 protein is CASTPANYGYTF. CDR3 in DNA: TGTGCCAGTACCCCAGCTAACTATGGCTACACCTTC.

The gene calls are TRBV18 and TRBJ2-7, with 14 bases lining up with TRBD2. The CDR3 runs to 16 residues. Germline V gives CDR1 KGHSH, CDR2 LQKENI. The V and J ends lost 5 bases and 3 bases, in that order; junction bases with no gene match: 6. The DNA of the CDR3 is TGTGCCAGCTCAGGGGGACTAGCGGGGGATAACTACGAGCAGTACTTC. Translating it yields CASSGGLAGDNYEQYF.

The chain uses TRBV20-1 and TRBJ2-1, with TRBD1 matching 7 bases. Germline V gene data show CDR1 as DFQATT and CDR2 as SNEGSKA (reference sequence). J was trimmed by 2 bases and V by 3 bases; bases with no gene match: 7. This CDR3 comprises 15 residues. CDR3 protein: CSASYGGQPYNEQFF. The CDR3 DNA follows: TGCAGTGCTAGTTATGGGGGACAGCCCTACAATGAGCAGTTCTTC.

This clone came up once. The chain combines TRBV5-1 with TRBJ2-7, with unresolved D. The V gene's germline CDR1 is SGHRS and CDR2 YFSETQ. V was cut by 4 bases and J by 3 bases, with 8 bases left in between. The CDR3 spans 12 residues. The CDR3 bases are TGCGCCAGCAGCCCCGCAGGCTACGAGCAGTACTTC. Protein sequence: CASSPAGYEQYF.

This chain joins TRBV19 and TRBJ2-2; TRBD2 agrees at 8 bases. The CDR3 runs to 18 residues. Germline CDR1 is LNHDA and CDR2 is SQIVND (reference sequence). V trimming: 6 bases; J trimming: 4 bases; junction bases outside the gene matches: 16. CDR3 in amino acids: CASRGQKGSGTSTGELFF. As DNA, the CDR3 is TGTGCCAGTAGGGGCCAAAAGGGTAGCGGGACGAGCACCGGGGAGCTGTTTTTT.

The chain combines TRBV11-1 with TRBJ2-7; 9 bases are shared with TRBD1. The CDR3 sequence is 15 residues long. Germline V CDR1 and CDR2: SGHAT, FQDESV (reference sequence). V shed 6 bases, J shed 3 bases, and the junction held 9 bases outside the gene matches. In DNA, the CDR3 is TGTGCCAGCAGGAGTCCGGGACAGGGTGACTACGAGCAGTACTTC. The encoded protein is CASRSPGQGDYEQYF. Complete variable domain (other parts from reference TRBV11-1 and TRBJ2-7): EAEVAQSPRYKITEKSQAVAFWCDPISGHATLYWYRQILGQGPELLVQFQDESVVDDSQLPKDRFSAERLKGVDSTLKIQPAELGDSAMYLCASRSPGQGDYEQYFGPGTRLTVT.

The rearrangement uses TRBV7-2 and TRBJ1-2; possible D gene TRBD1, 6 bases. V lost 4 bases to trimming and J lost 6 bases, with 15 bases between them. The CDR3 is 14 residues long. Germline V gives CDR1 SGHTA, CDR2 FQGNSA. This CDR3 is CASSSLGQSNGYTF. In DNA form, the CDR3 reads TGTGCCAGCAGCTCTCTGGGACAATCGAATGGCTACACCTTC.

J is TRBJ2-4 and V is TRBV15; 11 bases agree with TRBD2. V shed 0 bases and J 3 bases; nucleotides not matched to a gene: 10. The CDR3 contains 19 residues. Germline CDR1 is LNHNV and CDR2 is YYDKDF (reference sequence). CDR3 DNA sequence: TGTGCCACCAGCAGAGATCGGGGGGCACTAGCGGGAGTCAAAAACATTCAGTACTTC. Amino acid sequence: CATSRDRGALAGVKNIQYF. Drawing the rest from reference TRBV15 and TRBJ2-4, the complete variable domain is DAMVIQNPRYQVTQFGKPVTLSCSQTLNHNVMYWYQQKSSQAPKLLFHYYDKDFNNEADTPDNFQSRRPNTSFCFLDIRSPGLGDTAMYLCATSRDRGALAGVKNIQYFGAGTRLSVL.

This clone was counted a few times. In nucleotides, the CDR3 is TGTGCCAGTAGCCAGGGGGCATACCAGCAGTACTTC. Amino acid sequence: CASSQGAYQQYF. The chain couples TRBV19 to TRBJ2-7; TRBD1 agrees at 8 bases. The trim removed 6 bases at V and 8 bases at J, leaving 6 bases unmatched. The germline gives CDR1 LNHDA, CDR2 SQIVND (reference sequence). The CDR3 is made up of 12 amino acids.

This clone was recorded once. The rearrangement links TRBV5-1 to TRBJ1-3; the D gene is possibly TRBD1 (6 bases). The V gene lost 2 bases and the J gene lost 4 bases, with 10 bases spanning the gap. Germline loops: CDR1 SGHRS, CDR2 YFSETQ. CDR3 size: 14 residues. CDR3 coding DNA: TGCGCCAGCAGCTTCAACGGACAGGGAAACACCATATATTTT. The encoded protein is CASSFNGQGNTIYF.